This T cell receptor (beta chain) was profiled in a study of technical replicates of blood from a few donors. The repertoire was sequenced with immunoSEQ multiplex PCR; TCRdb's copy has only in-frame clones and lacks some. Of about 84,000 clones listed, roughly 97% are singletons. The sample comprised T cells isolated from PBMCs. This receptor was obtained from a human donor in good health.

CDR3 in DNA: TGTGCCAGCAGTCAGGGGATGAACACTGAAGCTTTCTTT. Amino acid sequence: CASSQGMNTEAFF. The chain carries TRBV27 and TRBJ1-1; tentatively, D is TRBD1 (6 bases). V shed 5 bases and J shed 0 bases, with 7 bases lying between them. CDR1 and CDR2 from the germline V gene are MNHEY and SMNVEV (reference sequence). This CDR3 comprises 13 residues.